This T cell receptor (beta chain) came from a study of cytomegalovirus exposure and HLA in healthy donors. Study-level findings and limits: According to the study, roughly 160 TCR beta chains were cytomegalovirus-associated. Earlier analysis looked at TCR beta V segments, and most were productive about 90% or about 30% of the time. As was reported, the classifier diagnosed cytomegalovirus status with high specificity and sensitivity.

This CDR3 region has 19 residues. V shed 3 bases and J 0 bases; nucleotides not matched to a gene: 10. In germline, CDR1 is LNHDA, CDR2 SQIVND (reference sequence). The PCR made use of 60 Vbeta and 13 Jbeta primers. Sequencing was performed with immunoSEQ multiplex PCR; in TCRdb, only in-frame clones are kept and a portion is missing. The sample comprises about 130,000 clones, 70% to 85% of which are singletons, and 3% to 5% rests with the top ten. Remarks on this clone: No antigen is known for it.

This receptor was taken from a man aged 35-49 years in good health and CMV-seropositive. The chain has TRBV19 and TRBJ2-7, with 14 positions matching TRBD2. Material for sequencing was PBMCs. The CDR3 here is CASSIGTSGSPSGSYEQYF. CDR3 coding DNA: TGTGCCAGTAGTATCGGGACTAGCGGGAGCCCATCTGGCTCCTACGAGCAGTACTTC.